Listed below are T cell receptor beta chains from one sample, sequenced in a study of technical replicates of blood from a handful of donors. TCRdb's table, derived via immunoSEQ multiplex PCR, lists solely in-frame clones and lacks some. The sample lists tens of thousands of clones, nearly 97% occurring once. The sample comprised T cells isolated from PBMCs. The receptors originated from a human donor in good health. Both conserved end residues are part of each CDR3. A D gene is named only where the DNA matches it firmly. Some rows mark clone size as missing; the rest say once, few, many or name a class of expanded clone.

cdr3_nt cdr3_aa v_call clone_size d_call j_call
TGTGCCAGCAGCTTCGGAAAATGGGGGGGGAAGCGTCCCAATGAGCAGTTCTTC CASSFGKWGGKRPNEQFF TRBV11-1 NA TRBD2 TRBJ2-1
TGCAGCGTTGACTCCTCGAGCTCCTACAATGAGCAGTTCTTC CSVDSSSSYNEQFF TRBV29-1 NA NA TRBJ2-1
TGTGCCAGCAGTGAAACCCCCGGGACAGCGGGAAACACCATATATTTT CASSETPGTAGNTIYF TRBV2 NA TRBD1 TRBJ1-3
TGTGCCAGCGGGGGGGCGCGGGAGGCCAACGTCCTGACTTTC CASGGAREANVLTF TRBV28 NA NA TRBJ2-6
TGCAGCGTTGCGAGGTCGGGTGAGCAGTTCTTC CSVARSGEQFF TRBV29-1 few NA TRBJ2-1
TGCAGCGCAATAGGGGACTACTATGGCTACACCTTC CSAIGDYYGYTF TRBV29-1 NA NA TRBJ1-2
TGTGCCAGCAGCCCCCAGGGAAACTATGGCTACACCTTC CASSPQGNYGYTF TRBV11-2 NA NA TRBJ1-2
TGTGCCAGTAGTACAACTAGCGGGAGAACAGATACGCAGTATTTT CASSTTSGRTDTQYF TRBV19 NA TRBD2 TRBJ2-3
TGCGCCAGCCAAAGTTACGGGACAGGGGGCTACGAGCAGTACTTC CASQSYGTGGYEQYF TRBV5-1 NA TRBD1 TRBJ2-7
TGCAGCGTTCGAAGGAGACTAGCGGACAATGAGCAGTTCTTC CSVRRRLADNEQFF TRBV29-1 NA TRBD2 TRBJ2-1
TGCGCCAGCAGCCGACAGGGCACGTCTAACTATGGCTACACCTTC CASSRQGTSNYGYTF TRBV5-1 NA TRBD1 TRBJ1-2
TGTGCCAGCACCCCGTACGGGGACACGAGGGACGAGCAGTACTTC CASTPYGDTRDEQYF TRBV7-9 NA NA TRBJ2-7
TGCGCCAGCAGCTTGGGGGGGGGATGGACAGGGGTTATGAACACTGAAGCTTTCTTT CASSLGGGWTGVMNTEAFF TRBV5-1 NA TRBD1 TRBJ1-1
TGTGCCTGGAGGGGGGATTCCGGGACTAGCGGGGGGTACAATGAGCAGTTCTTC CAWRGDSGTSGGYNEQFF TRBV30 NA TRBD2 TRBJ2-1
TGTGCCAGCAGTTTCGGTGGGCATGGGCAGTTCTTC CASSFGGHGQFF TRBV27 NA NA TRBJ2-1
TGTGCCAGCAGTCTCGGGACAGGGGCTTACGAGCAGTACTTC CASSLGTGAYEQYF TRBV27 NA TRBD1 TRBJ2-7
TGCGCCAGCAGCCTACAGGGGAGAATATTATCTGGGGCCAACGTCCTGACTTTC CASSLQGRILSGANVLTF TRBV5-1 NA TRBD1 TRBJ2-6
TGTGCCAGCACGGATTTGGGGGACTACGGTGAGCAGTTCTTC CASTDLGDYGEQFF TRBV2 NA TRBD2 TRBJ2-1
TGCAGCGCATGGGACAGCTCCTACGAGCAGTACTTC CSAWDSSYEQYF TRBV29-1 NA TRBD1 TRBJ2-7
TGCGCCAGCAGTGGAACCCTAAGCACCGGGGAGCTGTTTTTT CASSGTLSTGELFF TRBV10-1 NA NA TRBJ2-2
TGTGCCAGCACCCTTTCCGGGGCTGGGGCCAACGTCCTGACTTTC CASTLSGAGANVLTF TRBV28 NA NA TRBJ2-6
TGCAGCGTTGAAGATGGAGTGGGGGCCGGCACCGGGGAGCTGTTTTTT CSVEDGVGAGTGELFF TRBV29-1 once NA TRBJ2-2
TGCAGCGTTGAAGGGAGTGCGTTCGGGGAGCAGTACTTC CSVEGSAFGEQYF TRBV29-1 NA NA TRBJ2-7
TGTGCCAGCTGGGAGCGGGAGAACTACAATGAGCAGTTCTTC CASWERENYNEQFF TRBV6-5 once TRBD2 TRBJ2-1
TGTGCCAGCAGCTTGCGCGTCACCTCCTACGAGCAGTACTTC CASSLRVTSYEQYF TRBV5-5 NA NA TRBJ2-7
TGTGCCAGCAGTTTATGGGGGCAAGAATACGAGCAGTACTTC CASSLWGQEYEQYF TRBV27 NA NA TRBJ2-7
TGTGCCAGCAGCCCGGGGGGGAGGCTAGCGGGAAACAATGAGCAGTTCTTC CASSPGGRLAGNNEQFF TRBV14 NA TRBD2 TRBJ2-1
TGTGCCAGCAGCTTAGGCCTAGCGGGGCAGTTCTTC CASSLGLAGQFF TRBV11-2 NA TRBD2 TRBJ2-1
TGTGCCAGCAGCGTTTGGGGACAGGGGGCAGATACGCAGTATTTT CASSVWGQGADTQYF TRBV5-6 NA TRBD1 TRBJ2-3
TGCGCCAGCAGAGGGGAGCGGGGAAATTCCTACGAGCAGTACTTC CASRGERGNSYEQYF TRBV10-2 NA TRBD2 TRBJ2-7
TGTGCCAGCAGCCCGCCGGACAGGGGAGTTGAGGGCACTGAAGCTTTCTTT CASSPPDRGVEGTEAFF TRBV4-2 once TRBD1 TRBJ1-1
TGTGCCAGCTCGACCGGGATAGACAATCAGCCCCAGCATTTT CASSTGIDNQPQHF TRBV18 NA NA TRBJ1-5
TGTGCCAGCAGTTTAATTTTTCTCAGGGGGGTTTTAGGGCAGTACTTC CASSLIFLRGVLGQYF TRBV28 NA NA TRBJ2-7
TGTGCCAGCAGCTATACAGCCAATCAGCCCCAGCATTTT CASSYTANQPQHF TRBV7-9 NA NA TRBJ1-5
TGTGCCAGTAGTAATGGGGGGGAGCGCCCTCCCTATGGCTACACCTTC CASSNGGERPPYGYTF TRBV19 NA NA TRBJ1-2
TGTGCCAGCCATGGAGGGCCCTCCTACGAGCAGTACTTC CASHGGPSYEQYF TRBV6-1 NA NA TRBJ2-7
TGTGCCAGCATTCATTCGACTCTAGCCAAAAACATTCAGTACTTC CASIHSTLAKNIQYF TRBV6-1 NA NA TRBJ2-4
TGTGCCAGCAGCCCAGGGGCCGAGGGTAATCAGCCCCAGCATTTT CASSPGAEGNQPQHF TRBV7-9 NA NA TRBJ1-5
TGTGCCAGCTCACCAAATGCTGATAGCGGGGAGCTGTTTTTT CASSPNADSGELFF TRBV18 NA NA TRBJ2-2
TGTGCCAGCAGCGTAGGACTAGCGGGGGGAATGTATACGCAGTATTTT CASSVGLAGGMYTQYF TRBV9 once TRBD2 TRBJ2-3
TGCGCCAGCAGCTTGGAACCGGCGGGCAACTCTGGAAACACCATATATTTT CASSLEPAGNSGNTIYF TRBV5-1 once NA TRBJ1-3
TGTGCCAGCAGCGGGGGGACAGGGGAATGGGGCAATCAGCCCCAGCATTTT CASSGGTGEWGNQPQHF TRBV9 NA TRBD1 TRBJ1-5
TGTGCCAGCAGTCATAATTCCGGGACACCTAATGAAGCTTTCTTT CASSHNSGTPNEAFF TRBV6-5 NA NA TRBJ1-1
TGTGCCAGCAGAAATCCCCTTCTCACAGATACGCAGTATTTT CASRNPLLTDTQYF TRBV28 NA NA TRBJ2-3
TGTGCCAGCAGCACGGACAGGGGCTCGGGAAACACCATATATTTT CASSTDRGSGNTIYF TRBV21-1 few NA TRBJ1-3
TGCGCCAGCAGCTTACCCGGGACATACAATGACAATGAGCAGTTCTTC CASSLPGTYNDNEQFF TRBV5-1 NA NA TRBJ2-1
TGTGCCAGTAGTCGACTAGCAGGCCTCGGAGGCACTGAAGCTTTCTTT CASSRLAGLGGTEAFF TRBV19 NA NA TRBJ1-1
TGTGCTAGCAGCAAGGGACTAGCGGCTAACACCGGGGAGCTGTTTTTT CASSKGLAANTGELFF TRBV7-7 NA TRBD2 TRBJ2-2